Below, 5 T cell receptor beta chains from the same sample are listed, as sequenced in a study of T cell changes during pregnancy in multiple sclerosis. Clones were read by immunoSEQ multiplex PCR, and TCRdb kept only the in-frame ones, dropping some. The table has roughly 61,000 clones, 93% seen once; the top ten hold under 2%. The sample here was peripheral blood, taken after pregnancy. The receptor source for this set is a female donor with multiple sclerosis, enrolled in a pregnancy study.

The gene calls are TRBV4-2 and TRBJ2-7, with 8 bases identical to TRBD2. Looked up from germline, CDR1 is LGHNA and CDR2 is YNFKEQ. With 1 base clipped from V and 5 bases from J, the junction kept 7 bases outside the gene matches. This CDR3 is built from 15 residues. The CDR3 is CASSQVGTRTDEQYF. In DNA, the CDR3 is TGTGCCAGCAGCCAAGTTGGGACTAGGACGGACGAGCAGTACTTC.

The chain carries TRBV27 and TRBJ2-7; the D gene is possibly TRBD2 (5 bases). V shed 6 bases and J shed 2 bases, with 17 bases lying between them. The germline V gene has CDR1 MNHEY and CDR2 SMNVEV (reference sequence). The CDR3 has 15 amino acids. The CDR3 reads CASRHEGRATYEQYF. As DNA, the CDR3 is TGTGCCAGCAGGCACGAAGGGCGGGCAACCTACGAGCAGTACTTC.

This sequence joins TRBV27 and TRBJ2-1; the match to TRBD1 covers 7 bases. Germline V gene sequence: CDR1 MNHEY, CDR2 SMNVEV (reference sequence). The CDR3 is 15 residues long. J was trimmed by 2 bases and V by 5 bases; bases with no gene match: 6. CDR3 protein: CASSSRDRAYNEQFF. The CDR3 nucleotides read TGTGCCAGCAGTAGCCGGGACAGAGCCTACAATGAGCAGTTCTTC.

The CDR3 loop reads CASSLVRDTIEAFF. The CDR3 nucleotides read TGTGCCAGCAGCTTAGTACGGGACACTATCGAAGCTTTCTTT. V is TRBV7-2 and J is TRBJ1-1; D might be TRBD1 (6 bases). V lost 1 base, J lost 8 bases, and 14 bases lay in between. CDR3 length equals 14 residues. Germline V gene sequence: CDR1 SGHTA, CDR2 FQGNSA.

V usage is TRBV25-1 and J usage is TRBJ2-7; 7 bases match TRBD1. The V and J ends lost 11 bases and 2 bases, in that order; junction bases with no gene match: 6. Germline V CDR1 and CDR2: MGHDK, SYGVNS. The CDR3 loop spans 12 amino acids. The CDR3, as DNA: TGTGCCGCAGAGGGGACAGCCTACGAGCAGTACTTC. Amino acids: CAAEGTAYEQYF.